The rows below give T cell receptor beta chains drawn from one sample of a study of T cell responses to AZD1222 COVID-19 vaccine. TCRdb's table, derived via immunoSEQ multiplex PCR, lists solely in-frame clones and lacks some. The data contain 120,000 or so clones, around 89% of them seen just once; the ten biggest clones take up roughly 11%. The input for sequencing was peripheral blood, taken on day 0 of MenACWY control vaccination. These receptors were taken from an adult in good health. CDR3s include the opening cysteine and the closing phenylalanine or tryptophan. The D gene is left open where the match is weak. Some rows mark clone size as missing; the rest say once, few, many or name a class of expanded clone.

D | J | V | size | CDR3 | DNA
- | TRBJ2-7 | TRBV5-1 | - | CASSLGTSGNEQYF | TGCGCCAGCAGCCTGGGGACAAGTGGGAACGAGCAGTACTTC
TRBD1 | TRBJ2-1 | TRBV29-1 | - | CSVEGGLTGTGLNEQFF | TGCAGCGTTGAAGGGGGATTAACCGGGACAGGGCTAAATGAGCAGTTCTTC
TRBD1 | TRBJ1-5 | TRBV2 | few | CASSLGQGLGPQHF | TGTGCCAGCAGTTTGGGACAGGGCCTAGGGCCCCAGCATTTT
TRBD1 | TRBJ1-2 | TRBV9 | - | CASSTWDRDNYGYTF | TGTGCCAGCAGCACGTGGGACAGGGATAACTATGGCTACACCTTC
TRBD1 | TRBJ1-4 | TRBV5-1 | - | CASSLGGTANEKLFF | TGCGCCAGCAGCTTAGGGGGGACAGCTAATGAAAAACTGTTTTTT
- | TRBJ1-5 | TRBV5-3 | - | CARSLGADSQTNSNQPQHF | TGTGCCAGAAGTTTGGGCGCGGACAGCCAGACGAATAGCAATCAGCCCCAGCATTTT
TRBD1 | TRBJ2-2 | TRBV6-5 | - | CASSQPGTGAGELFF | TGTGCCAGCAGCCAACCCGGGACAGGGGCCGGGGAGCTGTTTTTT
- | TRBJ2-7 | TRBV12-5 | - | CASGRDTYYEQYF | TGTGCTAGTGGAAGGGACACCTACTACGAGCAGTACTTC
- | TRBJ2-5 | TRBV7-8 | - | CASSLSSRQETQYF | TGTGCCAGCAGCTTATCCAGCAGGCAAGAGACCCAGTACTTC
TRBD2 | TRBJ2-7 | TRBV6-6 | once | CASSPGLAGVGVPEQYF | TGTGCCAGCAGTCCGGGACTAGCGGGAGTCGGGGTCCCCGAGCAGTACTTC